These 16 T cell receptor beta chains were all obtained from the same sample, sequenced in a study of PD-L1 blockade in urothelial cancer. Time point of the sample: pretreatment peripheral blood. Generated by immunoSEQ multiplex PCR, the TCRdb table keeps only in-frame clones and is missing some. This table has fewer than 75,000 clones, about 90% appearing once. Source: PBMCs, taken around atezolizumab (anti-PD-L1) treatment. The receptors originated from a man aged 65-85 years with urothelial cancer.

V gene TRBV19 combines with J gene TRBJ1-1; 8 nucleotides match TRBD1. After removal of 10 bases from V and 11 bases from J, the junction contained 18 bases not matched to a gene. Per the germline V gene, CDR1 is LNHDA and CDR2 is SQIVND (reference sequence). The CDR3 has 14 amino acids. The chain's CDR3 is CATISRDRSLGAFF. CDR3 sequence (DNA): TGTGCCACCATTAGCAGGGACAGGAGTTTGGGCGCTTTCTTT.

This clone was seen once. The chain combines TRBV11-2 with TRBJ2-3, with 13 nucleotides matching TRBD2. The ends lost 4 bases at V and 3 bases at J; junction bases unmatched: 4. The CDR3 contains 16 residues. The V gene's germline CDR1 is SGHAT and CDR2 FQNNGV. In DNA, the CDR3 is TGTGCCAGCAGCTCGGGACTAGCGGGAAGAACAGATACGCAGTATTTT. It encodes CASSSGLAGRTDTQYF.

The rearrangement uses TRBV29-1 and TRBJ1-5; 8 bases align to TRBD1. CDR1 and CDR2 from the germline V gene are SQVTM and ANQGSEA. The CDR3 length is 14 residues. The V segment lost 7 bases and the J segment 1 base; nucleotides outside the gene matches: 6. The chain's CDR3 is CSAWTGNSNQPQHF. The CDR3 DNA sequence: TGCAGCGCCTGGACAGGGAACAGCAATCAGCCCCAGCATTTT.

V usage is TRBV10-3 and J usage is TRBJ1-5, with TRBD1 identical over 9 bases. After removal of 4 bases from V and 6 bases from J, the junction contained 1 base not matched to a gene. This CDR3 has 13 residues. Per germline, CDR1 ENHRY and CDR2 SYGVKD. CDR3 sequence: CAISGDRAQPQHF. The CDR3 DNA sequence: TGTGCCATCAGTGGGGACAGGGCTCAGCCCCAGCATTTT.

V usage is TRBV20-1 and J usage is TRBJ2-7; 8 bases map to TRBD2. Germline assignment: CDR1 DFQATT and CDR2 SNEGSKA (reference sequence). This CDR3 region has 10 residues. J was trimmed by 10 bases and V by 3 bases; bases with no gene match: 2. The CDR3 loop reads CSASREGQYF. The DNA for the CDR3 is TGCAGTGCTAGCCGGGAGGGACAGTACTTC.

This chain links TRBV20-1 with TRBJ2-5; 9 bases agree with TRBD2. The germline CDR1 and CDR2 sequences are DFQATT and SNEGSKA (reference sequence). The junction had 5 bases not matched to a gene; V was cut back by 6 bases and J by 9 bases. The CDR3 length is 11 residues. CDR3 DNA sequence: TGCAGTGCAGGGACTAGCTCCGCCCAGTACTTC. Its translation: CSAGTSSAQYF.

CDR3 residues: CASSSPASGRSYEQYF. The DNA for the CDR3 is TGTGCCAGCAGTTCCCCGGCTAGCGGACGTTCCTACGAGCAGTACTTC. V and J are TRBV28 and TRBJ2-7; 7 bases are a match to TRBD2. Germline CDR1 MDHEN, CDR2 SYDVKM. The CDR3 spans 16 residues. V lost 4 bases to trimming and J lost 1 base; unmatched junction nucleotides: 10.

The table lists this clone with a count of one. The chain combines TRBV7-9 with TRBJ2-7, with 11 bases matching TRBD2. CDR1 and CDR2 from the germline V gene are SEHNR and FQNEAQ (reference sequence). J lost 2 bases, V lost 2 bases, and 8 bases had no gene match. The CDR3 has 17 amino acids. CDR3 bases: TGTGCCAGCAGCTTACTAGCGGGAGGAGAGGGGCCCTACGAGCAGTACTTC. Residues: CASSLLAGGEGPYEQYF.

The table lists this clone with a count of one. V gene TRBV12-5 combines with J gene TRBJ2-1; weak D call: TRBD1 (8 bases). This CDR3 contains 16 residues. V was cut by 0 bases and J by 2 bases, with 11 bases left in between. Germline V lookup: CDR1 LGHNT, CDR2 FRNRAP. This CDR3 is CASGLVQGGAYNEQFF. In DNA form, the CDR3 reads TGTGCTAGTGGTTTGGTACAGGGGGGGGCCTACAATGAGCAGTTCTTC.

CDR3: CASRNDRPVSGELFF. In DNA form, the CDR3 reads TGTGCCAGCAGGAATGACAGGCCGGTCTCCGGGGAGCTGTTTTTT. The chain uses TRBV7-8 and TRBJ2-2, with D possibly matching TRBD1 (6 bases). Trimming took 6 bases from V and 6 from J, leaving 17 bases between them. The germline V gene has CDR1 SGHVS and CDR2 FQNEAQ. The CDR3 loop spans 15 amino acids. Looking up the rest from reference TRBV7-8 and TRBJ2-2 gives the full variable domain: GAGVSQSPRYKVAKRGQDVALRCDPISGHVSLFWYQQALGQGPEFLTYFQNEAQLDKSGLPSDRFFAERPEGSVSTLKIQRTQQEDSAVYLCASRNDRPVSGELFFGEGSRLTVL.

The V and J genes are TRBV18 and TRBJ2-7, with 12 bases lining up with TRBD2. The germline V gene has CDR1 KGHSH and CDR2 LQKENI. With 8 bases clipped from V and 7 bases from J, the junction kept 12 bases outside the gene matches. CDR3 length: 15 amino acids. The CDR3: CASRPPSGRAEEQYF. The CDR3 region has the DNA TGTGCCAGCAGACCACCTAGCGGGAGGGCCGAGGAGCAGTACTTC.

The chain couples TRBV18 to TRBJ1-2, with 8 bases aligning to TRBD1. This CDR3 contains 14 residues. J was trimmed by 3 bases and V by 2 bases; bases with no gene match: 2. Germline assignment: CDR1 KGHSH and CDR2 LQKENI. The CDR3: CASSPGTGDYGYTF. The CDR3 region has the DNA TGTGCCAGCTCACCAGGGACAGGCGACTATGGCTACACCTTC.

The chain joins TRBV27 to TRBJ2-7; 9 nucleotides align to TRBD1. The CDR3 length is 13 residues. The V segment lost 8 bases and the J segment 0 bases; nucleotides outside the gene matches: 2. Germline V lookup: CDR1 MNHEY, CDR2 SMNVEV (reference sequence). The CDR3: CASGTGRSYEQYF. In DNA form, the CDR3 reads TGTGCCAGCGGGACAGGGCGCTCCTACGAGCAGTACTTC.

This chain joins TRBV18 and TRBJ2-7; D not resolved. Trimming pared 4 bases from V and 5 bases from J, leaving 9 bases between. Germline assignment: CDR1 KGHSH and CDR2 LQKENI. The CDR3 consists of 12 residues. CDR3 DNA: TGTGCCAGCTCACATTTCCGGGACGAGCAGTACTTC. Translated, it gives CASSHFRDEQYF.

The CDR3 region has the DNA TGTGCCAGCAGCTTAGCCACTAAGAACACTGAAGCTTTCTTT. As protein: CASSLATKNTEAFF. V usage is TRBV7-2 and J usage is TRBJ1-1; D is undetermined. The V gene lost 0 bases and the J gene lost 1 base, with 6 bases spanning the gap. The CDR3 is made up of 14 amino acids. Germline-derived CDR1 and CDR2 are SGHTA and FQGNSA.

This chain joins TRBV5-1 and TRBJ2-6, with 10 bases that match TRBD1. The CDR3 consists of 19 residues. The V gene end was trimmed by 2 bases and the J gene end by 1 base; junction bases not matched to a gene: 9. Germline lookup yields CDR1 SGHRS and CDR2 YFSETQ. In DNA form, the CDR3 reads TGCGCCAGCAGCTTCGGACAGGGGGACACAGGATCTGGGGCCAACGTCCTGACTTTC. The encoded protein is CASSFGQGDTGSGANVLTF.